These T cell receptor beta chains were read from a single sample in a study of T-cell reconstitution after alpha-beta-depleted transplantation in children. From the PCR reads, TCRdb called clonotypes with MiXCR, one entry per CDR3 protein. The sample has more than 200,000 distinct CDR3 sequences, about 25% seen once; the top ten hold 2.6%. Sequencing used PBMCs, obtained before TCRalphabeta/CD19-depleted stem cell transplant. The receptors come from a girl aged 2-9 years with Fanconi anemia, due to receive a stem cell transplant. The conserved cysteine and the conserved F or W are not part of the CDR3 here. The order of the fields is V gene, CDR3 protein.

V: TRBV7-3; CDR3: ASSLNPRPNHEQY
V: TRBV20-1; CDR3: SASKTSGKPLYTQY
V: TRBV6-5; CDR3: ASSSLPPYEQY
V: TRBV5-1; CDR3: ASSLGLAGGSYNEQF
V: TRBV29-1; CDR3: SVEGSDYNEQF
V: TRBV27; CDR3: ASRGSRDPLYEQY
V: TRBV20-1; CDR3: SARGLTSTDTQY
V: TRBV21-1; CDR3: ASSKAVGDSPYEQY
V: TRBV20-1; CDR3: RGQGAVQRPDTQY
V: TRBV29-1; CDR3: SVLFRGLDPGEQY
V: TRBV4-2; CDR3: ASSPHDGAQLTDTQY
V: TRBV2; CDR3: ASSEKRTSGHYEQY
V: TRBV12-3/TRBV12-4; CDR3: ASSLVQGRSPLH
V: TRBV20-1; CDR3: SASTPALGYGYT
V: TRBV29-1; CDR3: SVGRTVQETQY
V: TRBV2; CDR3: ASNGQGKNEQF
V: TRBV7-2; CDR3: ASSPGLARDTQY
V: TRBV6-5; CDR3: ASSYEQPSSYNEQF
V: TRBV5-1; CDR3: ASSQGPAGEESQY
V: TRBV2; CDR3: ASRWTGVADTQY
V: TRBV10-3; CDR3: AIRPGQGGNTIY
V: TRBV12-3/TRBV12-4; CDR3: ASSKWASLVNEQF
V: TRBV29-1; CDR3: SVEGAAYEQY
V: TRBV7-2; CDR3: ASSLRPQGHEQY
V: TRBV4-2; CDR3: ASSQDWGTPPYEQY
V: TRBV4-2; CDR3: ASAHSGGLQETQY